This TCR beta chain came from a study of cytomegalovirus exposure and HLA in healthy donors. Study-wide findings and caveats: There were 150 to 200 TCR beta chains listed as cytomegalovirus-associated.

Looked up from germline, CDR1 is SGHRS and CDR2 is YFSETQ. After removal of 4 bases from V and 4 bases from J, the junction contained 8 bases not matched to a gene. This CDR3 has 15 residues. The primer mix had 60 Vbeta and 13 Jbeta primers. Generated by immunoSEQ multiplex PCR, the TCRdb table keeps only in-frame clones and is missing some. In the table there are about 130,000 clones, roughly 84% of which are singletons. This clone occurred once. Its antigen is unknown. The TCR was taken from a young woman in good health and CMV-seropositive. Sequencing was done on a sample of PBMCs. The V gene is TRBV5-1, the J gene TRBJ2-5, with 9 bases identical to TRBD2. As DNA, the CDR3 is TGCGCCAGCAGCCTTCGGCGGGGGGGCTTAGAGACCCAGTACTTC. Encoded protein: CASSLRRGGLETQYF.